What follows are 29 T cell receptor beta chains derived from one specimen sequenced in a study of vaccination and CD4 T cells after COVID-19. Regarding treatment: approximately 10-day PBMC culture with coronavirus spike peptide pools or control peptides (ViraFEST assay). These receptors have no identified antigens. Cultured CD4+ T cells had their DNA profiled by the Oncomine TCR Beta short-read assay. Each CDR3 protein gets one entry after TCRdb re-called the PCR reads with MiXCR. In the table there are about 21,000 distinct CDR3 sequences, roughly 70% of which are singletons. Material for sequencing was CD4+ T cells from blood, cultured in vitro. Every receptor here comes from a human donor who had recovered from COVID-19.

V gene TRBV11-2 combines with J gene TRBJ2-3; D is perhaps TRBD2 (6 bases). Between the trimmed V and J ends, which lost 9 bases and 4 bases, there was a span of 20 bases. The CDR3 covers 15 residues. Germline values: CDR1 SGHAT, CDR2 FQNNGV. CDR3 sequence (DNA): TGTGCCAGTTCCAGTGGCGGGAAATTCTCAGATACGCAGTATTTT. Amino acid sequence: CASSSGGKFSDTQYF. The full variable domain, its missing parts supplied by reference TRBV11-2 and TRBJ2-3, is EAGVAQSPRYKIIEKRQSVAFWCNPISGHATLYWYQQILGQGPKLLIQFQNNGVVDDSQLPKDRFSAERLKGVDSTLKIQPAKLEDSAVYLCASSSGGKFSDTQYFGPGTRLTVL.

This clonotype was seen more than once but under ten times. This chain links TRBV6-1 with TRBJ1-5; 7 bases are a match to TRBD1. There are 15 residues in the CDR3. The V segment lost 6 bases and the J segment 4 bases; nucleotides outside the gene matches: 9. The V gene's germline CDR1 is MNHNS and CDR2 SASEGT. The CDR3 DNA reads TGTGCCAGCAGCTTAAGGGAGGGGGCGAATCAGCCCCAGCATTTT. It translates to CASSLREGANQPQHF.

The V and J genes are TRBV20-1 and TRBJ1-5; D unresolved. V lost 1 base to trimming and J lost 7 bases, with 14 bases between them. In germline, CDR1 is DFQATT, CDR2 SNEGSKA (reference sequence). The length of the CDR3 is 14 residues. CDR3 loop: CSARAAGGGQPQHF. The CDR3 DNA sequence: TGCAGTGCTAGAGCAGCAGGCGGAGGGCAGCCCCAGCATTTT.

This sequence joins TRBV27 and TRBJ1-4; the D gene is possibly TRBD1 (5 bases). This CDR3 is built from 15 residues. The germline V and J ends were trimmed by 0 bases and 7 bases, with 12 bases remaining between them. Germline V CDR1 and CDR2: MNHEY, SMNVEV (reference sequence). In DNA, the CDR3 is TGTGCCAGCAGTTTATCGTGGCAGGGAAGTGAAAAACTGTTTTTT. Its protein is CASSLSWQGSEKLFF.

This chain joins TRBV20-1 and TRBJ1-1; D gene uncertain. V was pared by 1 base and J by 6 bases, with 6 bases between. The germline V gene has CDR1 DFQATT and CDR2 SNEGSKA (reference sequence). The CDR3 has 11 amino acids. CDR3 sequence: CSARVAAEAFF. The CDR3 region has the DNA TGCAGTGCTAGAGTGGCGGCTGAAGCTTTCTTT.

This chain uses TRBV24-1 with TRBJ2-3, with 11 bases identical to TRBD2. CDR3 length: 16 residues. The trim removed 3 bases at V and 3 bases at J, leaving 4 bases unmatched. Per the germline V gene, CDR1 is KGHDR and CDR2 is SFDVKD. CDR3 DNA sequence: TGTGCCACCAGTGATCCCACTAGCGGGAGAACAGATACGCAGTATTTT. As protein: CATSDPTSGRTDTQYF.

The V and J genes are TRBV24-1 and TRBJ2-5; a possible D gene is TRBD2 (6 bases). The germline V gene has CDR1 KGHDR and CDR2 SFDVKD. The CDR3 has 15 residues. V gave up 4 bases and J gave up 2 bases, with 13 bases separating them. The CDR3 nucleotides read TGTGCCACCAGTGAGGGGGGACTCGCTCAAGAGACCCAGTACTTC. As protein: CATSEGGLAQETQYF.

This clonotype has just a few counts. The CDR3 DNA sequence: TGTGCCAGCAGGGGCCCAGGACAGGAGGGGGAAAAACTGTTTTTT. Protein: CASRGPGQEGEKLFF. The chain is built from TRBV6-1 and TRBJ1-4; 7 bases are a match to TRBD1. Germline lookup yields CDR1 MNHNS and CDR2 SASEGT. The junction had 12 bases not matched to a gene; V was cut back by 6 bases and J by 8 bases. CDR3 length equals 15 residues.

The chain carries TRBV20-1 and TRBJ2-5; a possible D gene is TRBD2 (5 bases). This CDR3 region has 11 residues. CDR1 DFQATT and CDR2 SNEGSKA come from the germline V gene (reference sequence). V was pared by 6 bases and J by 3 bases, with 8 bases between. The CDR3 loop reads CSAKAEETQYF. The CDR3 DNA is TGCAGTGCCAAAGCGGAAGAGACCCAGTACTTC.

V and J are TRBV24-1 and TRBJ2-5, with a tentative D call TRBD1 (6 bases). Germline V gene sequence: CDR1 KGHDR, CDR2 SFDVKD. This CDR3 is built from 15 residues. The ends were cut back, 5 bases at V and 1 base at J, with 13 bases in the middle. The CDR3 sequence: CATSAPGHPQETQYF. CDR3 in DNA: TGTGCCACCAGTGCACCGGGACACCCCCAAGAGACCCAGTACTTC.

In DNA, the CDR3 is TGTGCCAGCTCAAGGGACCTAGGGCAGCCCCAGCATTTT. Translating it yields CASSRDLGQPQHF. The chain carries TRBV18 and TRBJ1-5, with TRBD1 as a possible D gene (5 bases). Per germline, CDR1 KGHSH and CDR2 LQKENI. Trimming removed 5 bases from V and 7 bases from J, with 12 bases in between. The CDR3 is 13 amino acids. The whole variable domain, remainder taken from reference TRBV18 and TRBJ1-5, is NAGVMQNPRHLVRRRGQEARLRCSPMKGHSHVYWYRQLPEEGLKFMVYLQKENIIDESGMPKERFSAEFPKEGPSILRIQQVVRGDSAAYFCASSRDLGQPQHFGDGTRLSIL.

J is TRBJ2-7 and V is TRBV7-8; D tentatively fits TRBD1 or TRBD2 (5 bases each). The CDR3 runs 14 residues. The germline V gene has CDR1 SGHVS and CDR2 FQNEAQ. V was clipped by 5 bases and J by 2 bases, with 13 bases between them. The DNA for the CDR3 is TGTGCCAGCAGCCGGGGCGGAACTACCTACGAGCAGTACTTC. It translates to CASSRGGTTYEQYF.

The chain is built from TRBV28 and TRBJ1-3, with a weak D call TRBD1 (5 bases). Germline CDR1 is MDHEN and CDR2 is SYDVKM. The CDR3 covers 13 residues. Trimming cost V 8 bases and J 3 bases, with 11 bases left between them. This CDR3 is CASQVGVGNTIYF. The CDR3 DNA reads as TGTGCCAGCCAGGTGGGGGTTGGAAACACCATATATTTT.

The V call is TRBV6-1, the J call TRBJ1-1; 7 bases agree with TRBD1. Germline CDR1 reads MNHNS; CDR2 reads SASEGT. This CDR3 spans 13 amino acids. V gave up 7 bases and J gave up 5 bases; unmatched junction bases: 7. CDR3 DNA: TGTGCCAGCACGAGACAGGGTCTAACTGAAGCTTTCTTT. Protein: CASTRQGLTEAFF.

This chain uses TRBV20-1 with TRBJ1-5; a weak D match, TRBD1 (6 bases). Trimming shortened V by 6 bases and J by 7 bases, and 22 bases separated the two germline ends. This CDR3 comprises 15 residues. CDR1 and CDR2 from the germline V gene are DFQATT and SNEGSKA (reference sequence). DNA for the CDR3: TGCAGTGCCCGCTTGTTAGGACAGAAGGAACAGCCCCAGCATTTT. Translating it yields CSARLLGQKEQPQHF.

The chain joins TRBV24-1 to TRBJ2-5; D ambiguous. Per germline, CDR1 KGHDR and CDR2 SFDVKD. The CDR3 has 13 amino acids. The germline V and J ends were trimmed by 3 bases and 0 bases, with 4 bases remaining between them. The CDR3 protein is CATSDTNQETQYF. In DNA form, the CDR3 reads TGTGCCACCAGTGATACCAACCAAGAGACCCAGTACTTC.

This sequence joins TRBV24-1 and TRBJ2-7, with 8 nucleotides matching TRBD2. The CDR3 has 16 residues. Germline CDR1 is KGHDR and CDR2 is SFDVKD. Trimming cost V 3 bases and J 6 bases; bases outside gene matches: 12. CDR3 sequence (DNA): TGTGCCACCAGTGATAGCAGCGGGAGAATTACGGGCGAGCAGTACTTC. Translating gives CATSDSSGRITGEQYF.

The CDR3 loop reads CSVRAGGDYNEQFF. The DNA for the CDR3 is TGCAGTGTCCGGGCGGGGGGCGACTACAATGAGCAGTTCTTC. This sequence joins TRBV20-1 and TRBJ2-1; TRBD2 matches 8 bases. The germline CDR1 and CDR2 sequences are DFQATT and SNEGSKA (reference sequence). The V and J ends lost 7 bases and 3 bases, in that order; junction bases with no gene match: 8. The CDR3 is 14 residues long.

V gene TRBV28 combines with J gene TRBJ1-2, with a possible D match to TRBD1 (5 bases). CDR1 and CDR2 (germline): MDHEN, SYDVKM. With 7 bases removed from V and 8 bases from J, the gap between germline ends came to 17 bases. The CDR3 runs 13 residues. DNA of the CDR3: TGTGCCAGCACTTTGTCTCGACAGAAGGGCTACACCTTC. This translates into CASTLSRQKGYTF.

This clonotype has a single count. Here the CDR3 reads CASSSRAGNEQFF. The CDR3 DNA is TGTGCCAGTAGTAGCCGGGCGGGTAATGAGCAGTTCTTC. This chain connects TRBV19 to TRBJ2-1; tentative D call: TRBD2 (5 bases). V shed 4 bases and J shed 7 bases, with 11 bases lying between them. CDR3 length: 13 residues. Germline values: CDR1 LNHDA, CDR2 SQIVND (reference sequence).

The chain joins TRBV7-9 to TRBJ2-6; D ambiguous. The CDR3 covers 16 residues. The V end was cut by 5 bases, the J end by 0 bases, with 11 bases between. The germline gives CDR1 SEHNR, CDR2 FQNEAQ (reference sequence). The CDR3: CASSLTRSSGANVLTF. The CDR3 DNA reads TGTGCCAGCAGCCTCACCCGGTCCTCTGGGGCCAACGTCCTGACTTTC.

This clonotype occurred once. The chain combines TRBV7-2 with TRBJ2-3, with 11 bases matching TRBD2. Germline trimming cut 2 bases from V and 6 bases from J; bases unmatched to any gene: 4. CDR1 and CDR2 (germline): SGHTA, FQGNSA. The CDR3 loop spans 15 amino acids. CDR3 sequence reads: CASSLLTSGKDTQYF. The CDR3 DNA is TGTGCCAGCAGCTTATTGACTAGCGGGAAGGATACGCAGTATTTT.

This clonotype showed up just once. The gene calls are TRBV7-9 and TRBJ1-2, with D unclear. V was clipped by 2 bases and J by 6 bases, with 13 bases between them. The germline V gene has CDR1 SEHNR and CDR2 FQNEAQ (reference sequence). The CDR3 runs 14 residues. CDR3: CASSLRALLHGYTF. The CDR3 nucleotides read TGTGCCAGCAGCTTACGGGCCCTCTTACATGGCTACACCTTC.

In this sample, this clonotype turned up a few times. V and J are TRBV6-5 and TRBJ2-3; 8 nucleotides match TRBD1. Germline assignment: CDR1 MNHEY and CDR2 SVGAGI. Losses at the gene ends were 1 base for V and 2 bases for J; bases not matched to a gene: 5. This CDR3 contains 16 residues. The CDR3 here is CASSYYGDRPTDTQYF. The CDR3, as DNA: TGTGCCAGCAGTTACTATGGGGACAGGCCCACAGATACGCAGTATTTT.

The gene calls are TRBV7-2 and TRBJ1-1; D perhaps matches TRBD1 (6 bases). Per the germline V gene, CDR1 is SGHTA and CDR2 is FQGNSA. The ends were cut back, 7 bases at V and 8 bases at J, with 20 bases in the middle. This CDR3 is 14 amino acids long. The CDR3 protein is CASNSFSAGAEAFF. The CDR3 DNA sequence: TGTGCCAGCAACTCATTCTCAGCGGGGGCCGAAGCTTTCTTT.

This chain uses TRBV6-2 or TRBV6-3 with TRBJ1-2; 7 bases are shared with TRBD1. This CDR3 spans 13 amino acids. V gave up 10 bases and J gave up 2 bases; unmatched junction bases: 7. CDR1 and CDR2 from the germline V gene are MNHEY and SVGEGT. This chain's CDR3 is CATEGQLNYGYTF. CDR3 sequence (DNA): TGTGCCACAGAGGGACAGCTCAACTATGGCTACACCTTC.

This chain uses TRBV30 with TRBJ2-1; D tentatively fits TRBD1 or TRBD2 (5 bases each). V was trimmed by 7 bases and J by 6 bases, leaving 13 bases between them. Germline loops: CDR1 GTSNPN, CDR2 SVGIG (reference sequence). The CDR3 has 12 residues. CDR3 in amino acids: CAYSGPSNEQFF. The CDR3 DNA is TGTGCCTATTCGGGACCCTCCAATGAGCAGTTCTTC.

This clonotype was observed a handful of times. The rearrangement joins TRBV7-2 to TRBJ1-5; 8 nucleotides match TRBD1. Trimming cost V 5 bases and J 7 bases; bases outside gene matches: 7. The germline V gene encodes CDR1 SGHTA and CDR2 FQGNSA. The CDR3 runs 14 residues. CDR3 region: CASSPDRGGQPQHF. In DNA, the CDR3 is TGTGCCAGCAGCCCTGACAGGGGAGGACAGCCCCAGCATTTT.

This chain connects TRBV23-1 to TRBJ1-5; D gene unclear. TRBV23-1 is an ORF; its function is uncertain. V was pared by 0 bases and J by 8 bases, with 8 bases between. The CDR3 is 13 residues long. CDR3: CASSQSRPKPQHF. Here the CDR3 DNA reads TGCGCCAGCAGTCAATCGCGTCCTAAGCCCCAGCATTTT.